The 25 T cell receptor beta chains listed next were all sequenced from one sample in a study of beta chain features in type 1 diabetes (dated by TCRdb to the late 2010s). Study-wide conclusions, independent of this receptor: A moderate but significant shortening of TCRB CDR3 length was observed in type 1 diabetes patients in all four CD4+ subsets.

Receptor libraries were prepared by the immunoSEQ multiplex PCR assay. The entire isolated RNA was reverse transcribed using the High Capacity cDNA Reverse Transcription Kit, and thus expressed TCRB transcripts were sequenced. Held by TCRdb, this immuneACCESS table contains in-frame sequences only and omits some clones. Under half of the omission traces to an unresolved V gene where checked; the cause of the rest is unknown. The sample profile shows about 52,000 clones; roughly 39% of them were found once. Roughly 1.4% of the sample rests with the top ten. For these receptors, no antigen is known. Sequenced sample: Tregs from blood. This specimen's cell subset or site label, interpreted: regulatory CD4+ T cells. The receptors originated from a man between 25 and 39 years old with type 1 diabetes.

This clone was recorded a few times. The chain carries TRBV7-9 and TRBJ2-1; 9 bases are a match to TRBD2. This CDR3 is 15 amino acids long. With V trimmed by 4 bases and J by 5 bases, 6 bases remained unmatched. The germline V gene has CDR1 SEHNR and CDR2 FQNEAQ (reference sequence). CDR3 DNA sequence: TGTGCCAGCAGCTCCCAGCGGGAGGCAAACAATGAGCAGTTCTTC. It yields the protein CASSSQREANNEQFF.

This CDR3 is CASSPFGSAGANVLTF. Here the CDR3 DNA reads TGTGCCAGCAGCCCGTTCGGGTCGGCCGGGGCCAACGTCCTGACTTTC. This chain connects TRBV7-8 to TRBJ2-6; D call uncertain. The V gene's germline CDR1 is SGHVS and CDR2 FQNEAQ. With 5 bases removed from V and 4 bases from J, the gap between germline ends came to 15 bases. The CDR3 covers 16 residues.

CDR3 DNA: TGTGCCAGCAGCTCCTTCTCCGCGCTGTACTTC. Translating gives CASSSFSALYF. This chain uses TRBV7-2 with TRBJ2-7; D ambiguous. Germline loops: CDR1 SGHTA, CDR2 FQGNSA. The CDR3 runs 11 residues. The V end was cut by 4 bases, the J end by 12 bases, with 13 bases between.

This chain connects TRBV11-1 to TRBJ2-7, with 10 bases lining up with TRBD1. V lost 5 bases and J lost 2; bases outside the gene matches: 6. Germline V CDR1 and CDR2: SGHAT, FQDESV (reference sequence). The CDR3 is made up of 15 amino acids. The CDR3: CASSGGGQGAYEQYF. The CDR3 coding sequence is TGTGCCAGCAGCGGAGGTGGACAGGGGGCCTACGAGCAGTACTTC.

The CDR3 bases are TGTGCCAGTAGTTCAAAACAGGGGGAAGAGACCCAGTACTTC. Its protein product is CASSSKQGEETQYF. The chain employs TRBV19 and TRBJ2-5; 8 bases agree with TRBD1. CDR3 length: 14 amino acids. From germline, CDR1 is LNHDA and CDR2 SQIVND (reference sequence). Trimming took 5 bases from V and 3 from J; bases not matched to a gene: 5.

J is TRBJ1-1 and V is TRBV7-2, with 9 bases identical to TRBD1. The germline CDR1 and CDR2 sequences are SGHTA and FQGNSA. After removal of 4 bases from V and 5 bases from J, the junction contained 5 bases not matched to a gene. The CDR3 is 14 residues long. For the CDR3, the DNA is TGTGCCAGCAGCTCACAGGGGGCGAGTACTGAAGCTTTCTTT. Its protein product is CASSSQGASTEAFF.

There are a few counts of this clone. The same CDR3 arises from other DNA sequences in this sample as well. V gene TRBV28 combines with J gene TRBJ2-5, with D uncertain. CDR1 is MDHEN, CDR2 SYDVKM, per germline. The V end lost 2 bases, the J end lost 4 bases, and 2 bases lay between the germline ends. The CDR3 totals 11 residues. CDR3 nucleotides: TGTGCCAGCAGTTTACGAGAGACCCAGTACTTC. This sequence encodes CASSLRETQYF.

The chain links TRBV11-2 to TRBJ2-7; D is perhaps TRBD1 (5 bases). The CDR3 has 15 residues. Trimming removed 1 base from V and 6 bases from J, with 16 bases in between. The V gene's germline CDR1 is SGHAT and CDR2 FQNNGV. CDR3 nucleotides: TGTGCCAGCAGCTTAGCGGCAGGGTGGAGTCCCGAGCAGTACTTC. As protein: CASSLAAGWSPEQYF. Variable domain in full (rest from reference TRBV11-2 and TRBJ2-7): EAGVAQSPRYKIIEKRQSVAFWCNPISGHATLYWYQQILGQGPKLLIQFQNNGVVDDSQLPKDRFSAERLKGVDSTLKIQPAKLEDSAVYLCASSLAAGWSPEQYFGPGTRLTVT.

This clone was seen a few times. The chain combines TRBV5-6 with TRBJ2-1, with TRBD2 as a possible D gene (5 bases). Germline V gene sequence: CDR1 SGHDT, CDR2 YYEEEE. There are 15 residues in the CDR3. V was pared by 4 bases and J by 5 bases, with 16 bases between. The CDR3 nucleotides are TGTGCCAGCAGCCCCGGACTGCAGAATGACAATGAGCAGTTCTTC. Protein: CASSPGLQNDNEQFF.

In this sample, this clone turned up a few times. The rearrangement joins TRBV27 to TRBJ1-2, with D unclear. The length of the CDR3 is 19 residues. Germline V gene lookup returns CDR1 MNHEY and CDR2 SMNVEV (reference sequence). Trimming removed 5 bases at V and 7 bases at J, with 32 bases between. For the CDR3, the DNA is TGTGCCAGCAGTCAGAGGATTCTTAGTGTGCTAATCGGGGAACGTGGCTACACCTTC. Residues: CASSQRILSVLIGERGYTF.

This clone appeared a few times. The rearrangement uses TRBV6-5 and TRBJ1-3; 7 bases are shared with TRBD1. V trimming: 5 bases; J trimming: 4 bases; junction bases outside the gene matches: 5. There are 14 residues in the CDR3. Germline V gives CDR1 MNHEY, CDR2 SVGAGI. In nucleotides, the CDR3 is TGTGCCAGCAGTCTCCGGACAGGAGGAAACACCATATATTTT. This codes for CASSLRTGGNTIYF.

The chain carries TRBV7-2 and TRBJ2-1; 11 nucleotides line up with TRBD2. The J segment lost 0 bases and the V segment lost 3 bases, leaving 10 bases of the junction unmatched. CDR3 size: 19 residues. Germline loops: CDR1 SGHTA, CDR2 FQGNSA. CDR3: CASSLPSGRLPSSYNEQFF. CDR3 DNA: TGTGCCAGCAGCTTGCCTAGCGGGAGGCTCCCGAGCTCCTACAATGAGCAGTTCTTC. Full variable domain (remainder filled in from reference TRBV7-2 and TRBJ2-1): GAGVSQSPSNKVTEKGKDVELRCDPISGHTALYWYRQSLGQGLEFLIYFQGNSAPDKSGLPSDRFSAERTGGSVSTLTIQRTQQEDSAVYLCASSLPSGRLPSSYNEQFFGPGTRLTVL.

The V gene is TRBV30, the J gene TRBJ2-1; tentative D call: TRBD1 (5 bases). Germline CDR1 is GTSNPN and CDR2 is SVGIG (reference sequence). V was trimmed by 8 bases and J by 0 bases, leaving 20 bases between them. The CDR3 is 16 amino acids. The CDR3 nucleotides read TGTGCCCCCGAGGCAGGGTCCAAGAGCTCCTACAATGAGCAGTTCTTC. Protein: CAPEAGSKSSYNEQFF. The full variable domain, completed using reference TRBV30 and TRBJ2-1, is SQTIHQWPATLVQPVGSPLSLECTVEGTSNPNLYWYRQAAGRGLQLLFYSVGIGQISSEVPQNLSASRPQDRQFILSSKKLLLSDSGFYLCAPEAGSKSSYNEQFFGPGTRLTVL.

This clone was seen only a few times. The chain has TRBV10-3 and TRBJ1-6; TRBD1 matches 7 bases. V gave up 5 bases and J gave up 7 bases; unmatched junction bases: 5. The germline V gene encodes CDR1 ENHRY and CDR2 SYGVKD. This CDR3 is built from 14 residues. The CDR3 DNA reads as TGTGCCATCAGTCCGGGACAGAGGAATTCACCCCTCCACTTT. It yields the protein CAISPGQRNSPLHF.

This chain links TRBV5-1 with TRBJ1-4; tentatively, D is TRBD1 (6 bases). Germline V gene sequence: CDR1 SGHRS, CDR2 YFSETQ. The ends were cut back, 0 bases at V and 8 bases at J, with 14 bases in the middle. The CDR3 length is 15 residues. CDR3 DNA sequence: TGCGCCAGCAGCTTGGGTGCGACAGGAGTGGAAAAACTGTTTTTT. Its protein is CASSLGATGVEKLFF.

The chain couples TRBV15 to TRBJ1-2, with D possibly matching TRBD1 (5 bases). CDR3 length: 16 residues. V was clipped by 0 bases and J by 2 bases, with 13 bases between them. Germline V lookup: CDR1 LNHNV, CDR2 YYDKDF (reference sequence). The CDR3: CATSRDAWGGNYGYTF. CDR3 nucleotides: TGTGCCACCAGCAGAGATGCATGGGGGGGAAACTATGGCTACACCTTC.

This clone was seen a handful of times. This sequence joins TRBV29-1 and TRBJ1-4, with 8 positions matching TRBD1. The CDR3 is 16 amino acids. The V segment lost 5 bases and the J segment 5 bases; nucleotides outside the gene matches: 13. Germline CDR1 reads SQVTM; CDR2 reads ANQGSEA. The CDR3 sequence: CSVRRDRLGGNEKLFF. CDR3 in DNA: TGCAGCGTTCGGAGGGACAGGCTGGGAGGAAATGAAAAACTGTTTTTT.

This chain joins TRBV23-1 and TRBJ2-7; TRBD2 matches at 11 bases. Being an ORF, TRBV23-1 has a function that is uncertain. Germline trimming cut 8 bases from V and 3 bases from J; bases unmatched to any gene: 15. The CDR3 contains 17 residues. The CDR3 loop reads CASLALAGVLYGYEQYF. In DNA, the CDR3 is TGCGCCAGCTTGGCACTAGCGGGAGTCCTGTACGGCTACGAGCAGTACTTC.

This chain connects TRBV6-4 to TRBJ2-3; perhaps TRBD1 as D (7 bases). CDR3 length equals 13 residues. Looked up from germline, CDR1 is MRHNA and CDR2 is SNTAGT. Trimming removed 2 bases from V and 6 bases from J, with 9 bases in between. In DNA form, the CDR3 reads TGTGCCAGCAGTGACGGAGGGGGCGATACGCAGTATTTT. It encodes CASSDGGGDTQYF.

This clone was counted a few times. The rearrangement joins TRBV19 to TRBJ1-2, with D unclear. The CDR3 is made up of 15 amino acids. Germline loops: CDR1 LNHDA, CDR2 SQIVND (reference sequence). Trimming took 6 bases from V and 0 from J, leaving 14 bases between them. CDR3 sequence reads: CASSKEPTANYGYTF. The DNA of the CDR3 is TGTGCCAGTAGCAAAGAACCCACGGCTAACTATGGCTACACCTTC. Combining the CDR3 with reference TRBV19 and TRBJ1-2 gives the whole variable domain DGGITQSPKYLFRKEGQNVTLSCEQNLNHDAMYWYRQDPGQGLRLIYYSQIVNDFQKGDIAEGYSVSREKKESFPLTVTSAQKNPTAFYLCASSKEPTANYGYTFGSGTRLTVV.

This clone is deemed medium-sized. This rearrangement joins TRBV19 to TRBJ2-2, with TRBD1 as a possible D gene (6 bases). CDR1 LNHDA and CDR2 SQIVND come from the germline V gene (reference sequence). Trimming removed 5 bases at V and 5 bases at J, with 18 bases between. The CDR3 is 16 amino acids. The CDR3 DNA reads TGTGCCAGTAGTTTTCTTGGCAGGGGTGCGACCGGGGAGCTGTTTTTT. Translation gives CASSFLGRGATGELFF.

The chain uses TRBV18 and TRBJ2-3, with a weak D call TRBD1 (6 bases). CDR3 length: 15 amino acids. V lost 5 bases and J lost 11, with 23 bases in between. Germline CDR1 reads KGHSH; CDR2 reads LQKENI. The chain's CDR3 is CASSSTGPTQQKQYF. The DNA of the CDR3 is TGTGCCAGCTCATCTACAGGGCCCACTCAGCAGAAGCAGTATTTT.

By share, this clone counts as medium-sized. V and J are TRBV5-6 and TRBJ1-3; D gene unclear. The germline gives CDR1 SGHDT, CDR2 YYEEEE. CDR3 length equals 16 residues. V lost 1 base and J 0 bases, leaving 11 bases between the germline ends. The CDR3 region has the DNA TGTGCCAGCAGCTTGTATGGGCTATTCTCTGGAAACACCATATATTTT. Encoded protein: CASSLYGLFSGNTIYF. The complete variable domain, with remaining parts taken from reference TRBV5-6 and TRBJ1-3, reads DAGVTQSPTHLIKTRGQQVTLRCSPKSGHDTVSWYQQALGQGPQFIFQYYEEEERQRGNFPDRFSGHQFPNYSSELNVNALLLGDSALYLCASSLYGLFSGNTIYFGEGSWLTVV.

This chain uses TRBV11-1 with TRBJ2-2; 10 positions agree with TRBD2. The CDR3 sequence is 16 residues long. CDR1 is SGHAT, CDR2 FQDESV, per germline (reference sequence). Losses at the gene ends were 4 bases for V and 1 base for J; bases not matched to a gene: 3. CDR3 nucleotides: TGTGCCAGCAGCTCTCGGACTAGCGGGAACACCGGGGAGCTGTTTTTT. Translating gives CASSSRTSGNTGELFF.

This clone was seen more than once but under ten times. Written as DNA, the CDR3 is TGTGCCAGCAACCTCACAGGGGGCGACGGCTACACCTTC. Its translation: CASNLTGGDGYTF. This sequence joins TRBV14 and TRBJ1-2; 9 positions match TRBD1. Losses at the gene ends were 7 bases for V and 8 bases for J; bases not matched to a gene: 8. CDR3 length: 13 amino acids. Germline V gene data show CDR1 as SGHDN and CDR2 as FVKESK.